This TCR beta chain comes out of a study of blood T cell repertoires in COVID-19. At the level of the study: Nucleic acid was either cDNA or gDNA, and it came from T cells, B-cell-depleted T cells, or PBMCs.

Clones were sequenced by immunoSEQ multiplex PCR, and TCRdb holds only the in-frame ones, with some missing. The data hold around 100,000 clones, with roughly 81% observed a single time. This clone occurred a few times. The TCR was taken from a human donor in a cohort sampled during active COVID-19. The material sequenced was peripheral blood.

The CDR3: CASSSRGRQPQHF. The CDR3 DNA is TGTGCCAGCAGCTCCAGGGGGCGTCAGCCCCAGCATTTT. The chain uses TRBV6-2 or TRBV6-3 and TRBJ1-5; 8 nucleotides agree with TRBD1. Unmatched junction bases numbered 4, after V lost 6 bases and J lost 6 bases. Germline assignment: CDR1 MNHEY and CDR2 SVGEGT. The CDR3 loop spans 13 amino acids.